These 18 T cell receptor beta chains share one sample of origin, sequenced in a study of T-cell reconstitution after alpha-beta-depleted transplantation in children. A TCRbeta library incorporating unique molecular identifiers was prepared. TCRdb reanalysed the PCR reads using MiXCR and keeps one entry per CDR3 protein. The sample gives 200,000 to 300,000 distinct CDR3 sequences, under 9.5% of which show up once; roughly 6% is in the top ten. This specimen was PBMCs, mostly from graft donor cells, taken 180 days after TCRalphabeta/CD19-depleted stem cell transplant. Every receptor here comes from a male patient younger than 18 who had a stem cell transplant for acute lymphoblastic leukemia, so the T cells may come from the graft donor.

In its sample, this clonotype was seen many times. DNA of the CDR3: TGTGCCAGCCAGGGTCAAGGGGGCGCGAGGGGAAACACCATATATTTT. Its protein product is CASQGQGGARGNTIYF. V usage is TRBV2 and J usage is TRBJ1-3; 7 bases fit TRBD1. V shed 8 bases, J shed 4 bases, and the junction held 14 bases outside the gene matches. From germline, CDR1 is SNHLY and CDR2 FYNNEI. The length of the CDR3 is 16 residues.

The chain has TRBV6-1 and TRBJ2-7; 10 bases fit TRBD2. The CDR3 runs 15 residues. Trimming took 6 bases from V and 4 from J; bases not matched to a gene: 9. Germline V lookup: CDR1 MNHNS, CDR2 SASEGT. The chain's CDR3 is CASSLTSGNRYEQYF. The DNA of the CDR3 is TGTGCCAGCAGCCTCACTAGCGGGAATCGTTACGAGCAGTACTTC.

At least ten counts were recorded for this clonotype. The chain links TRBV7-9 to TRBJ1-2; D remains ambiguous. Germline V gives CDR1 SEHNR, CDR2 FQNEAQ (reference sequence). V was clipped by 5 bases and J by 5 bases, with 12 bases between them. The CDR3 loop spans 13 amino acids. The DNA for the CDR3 is TGTGCCAGCAGCGCAACGGACCTATATGGCTACACCTTC. As protein: CASSATDLYGYTF. Supplemented by reference TRBV7-9 and TRBJ1-2, the full variable domain reads DTGVSQNPRHKITKRGQNVTFRCDPISEHNRLYWYRQTLGQGPEFLTYFQNEAQLEKSRLLSDRFSAERPKGSFSTLEIQRTEQGDSAMYLCASSATDLYGYTFGSGTRLTVV.

At least ten counts were recorded for this clonotype. The V call is TRBV20-1, the J call TRBJ1-2; TRBD1 might be the D (5 bases). Deletions cut 5 bases from V and 12 bases from J, with 16 bases between. The CDR3 has 11 amino acids. The V gene's germline CDR1 is DFQATT and CDR2 SNEGSKA (reference sequence). The CDR3 DNA follows: TGCAGTGCTGGGACTTACCGTGGGGACACCTTC. Protein: CSAGTYRGDTF.

This clonotype was seen many times. This chain links TRBV11-2 with TRBJ2-1; the match to TRBD2 covers 11 bases. V lost 5 bases, J lost 14 bases, and 5 bases stayed unmatched. Germline assignment: CDR1 SGHAT and CDR2 FQNNGV. The CDR3 is made up of 12 amino acids. The CDR3 DNA reads as TGTGCCAGCAGCCTGGGACTAGCGGATAAGTTCTTC. Encoded protein: CASSLGLADKFF.

Many counts were recorded for this clonotype. This chain uses TRBV11-2 with TRBJ1-1; weak D call: TRBD1 (6 bases). V was clipped by 7 bases and J by 0 bases, with 18 bases between them. Germline CDR1 SGHAT, CDR2 FQNNGV. This CDR3 contains 16 residues. The CDR3: CASTPGQRGVNTEAFF. Here the CDR3 DNA reads TGTGCCAGCACCCCGGGACAACGGGGGGTGAACACTGAAGCTTTCTTT.

In this sample, this clonotype turned up many times. The rearrangement links TRBV20-1 to TRBJ2-1; 11 bases align to TRBD2. Germline V gene lookup returns CDR1 DFQATT and CDR2 SNEGSKA (reference sequence). CDR3 length equals 14 residues. Trimming cost V 6 bases and J 3 bases; bases outside gene matches: 4. CDR3 nucleotides: TGCAGTGCCGCCGGGACTAGCGGCTACAATGAGCAGTTCTTC. Its translation is CSAAGTSGYNEQFF.

This clonotype was observed many times. This sequence joins TRBV5-1 and TRBJ2-1, with D tentatively TRBD2 (5 bases). Looked up from germline, CDR1 is SGHRS and CDR2 is YFSETQ. The CDR3 is 13 amino acids. With 2 bases removed from V and 6 bases from J, the gap between germline ends came to 9 bases. CDR3 region: CASSFTSANEQFF. CDR3 coding DNA: TGCGCCAGCAGCTTTACTAGTGCCAATGAGCAGTTCTTC.

There are many counts of this clonotype. This sequence joins TRBV7-2 and TRBJ2-7; the match to TRBD2 covers 9 bases. This CDR3 has 18 amino acids. Germline V lookup: CDR1 SGHTA, CDR2 FQGNSA. With V trimmed by 2 bases and J by 0 bases, 11 bases remained unmatched. The CDR3, as DNA: TGTGCCAGCAGCTTATTGACAGTTGGAGCGGGGGGCTCCTACGAGCAGTACTTC. It specifies CASSLLTVGAGGSYEQYF.

This clonotype was counted many times. The chain has TRBV7-2 and TRBJ2-7, with TRBD2 matching over 8 bases. V shed 1 base and J 1 base; nucleotides not matched to a gene: 6. Per the germline V gene, CDR1 is SGHTA and CDR2 is FQGNSA. This CDR3 has 16 amino acids. The CDR3: CASSLGYGRDSYEQYF. The DNA for the CDR3 is TGTGCCAGCAGCTTAGGGTACGGGAGGGATTCCTACGAGCAGTACTTC.

This clonotype has a count of ten or more. V usage is TRBV5-5 and J usage is TRBJ2-5; the D gene is possibly TRBD1 (5 bases). The germline gives CDR1 SGHKS, CDR2 YYEKEE (reference sequence). V lost 2 bases to trimming and J lost 4 bases, with 12 bases between them. The CDR3 is 14 residues long. The CDR3 sequence: CASSFKGLGETQYF. The CDR3 DNA sequence: TGTGCCAGCAGCTTTAAGGGGTTAGGAGAGACCCAGTACTTC.

This clonotype occurred many times. The V gene is TRBV4-3, the J gene TRBJ2-3; 8 bases fit TRBD1. Looked up from germline, CDR1 is LGHNA and CDR2 is YSLEER. Trimming removed 4 bases from V and 3 bases from J; junction bases left unmatched: 6. This CDR3 contains 15 residues. This CDR3 is CASSPAGGRTDTQYF. CDR3 coding DNA: TGCGCCAGCAGCCCCGCAGGGGGCAGGACAGATACGCAGTATTTT.

The sample holds a few counts of this clonotype. The J gene is TRBJ2-3, the V gene TRBV11-2; weak D call: TRBD2 (5 bases). The CDR3 length is 13 residues. V was pared by 7 bases and J by 2 bases, with 10 bases between. Germline V gene data show CDR1 as SGHAT and CDR2 as FQNNGV. CDR3 protein: CASTSGYTDTQYF. For the CDR3, the DNA is TGTGCCAGCACTTCGGGGTACACAGATACGCAGTATTTT.

This clonotype occurred many times. The chain has TRBV2 and TRBJ2-2, with a possible D match to TRBD1 (5 bases). Germline assignment: CDR1 SNHLY and CDR2 FYNNEI. Deletions cut 4 bases from V and 0 bases from J, with 9 bases between. The CDR3 extends over 15 amino acids. The CDR3 region has the DNA TGTGCCAGCAGTGCGACAGCCTCGAACACCGGGGAGCTGTTTTTT. Amino acid sequence: CASSATASNTGELFF.

This clonotype was counted at least ten times. The chain's CDR3 is CASSPRQGPNYGYTF. CDR3 DNA: TGTGCCAGCAGCCCCCGACAGGGGCCTAACTATGGCTACACCTTC. This chain connects TRBV9 to TRBJ1-2, with TRBD1 matching over 8 bases. CDR3 length: 15 amino acids. In germline, CDR1 is SGDLS, CDR2 YYNGEE. V was clipped by 4 bases and J by 0 bases; unmatched bases: 5.

This clonotype was seen a few times. The rearrangement uses TRBV7-6 and TRBJ2-7; 8 nucleotides agree with TRBD1. Germline assignment: CDR1 SGHVS and CDR2 FNYEAQ. CDR3 length: 15 residues. Trimming removed 3 bases from V and 7 bases from J; junction bases left unmatched: 11. The CDR3 loop is CASSLPGQGAGEQYF. In DNA form, the CDR3 reads TGTGCCAGCAGCTTGCCCGGGCAGGGGGCGGGAGAGCAGTACTTC.

This clonotype was observed at least ten times. V usage is TRBV28 and J usage is TRBJ2-6; D is ambiguous. CDR1 and CDR2 from the germline V gene are MDHEN and SYDVKM. V lost 4 bases, J lost 0 bases, and 13 bases lay in between. The CDR3 loop spans 17 amino acids. CDR3 coding DNA: TGTGCCAGCAGTTCCTCTCTCATCCGCTCTGGGGCCAACGTCCTGACTTTC. Translation gives CASSSSLIRSGANVLTF.

This clonotype was observed at least ten times. The chain uses TRBV20-1 and TRBJ1-2; the match to TRBD1 covers 9 bases. Germline V gene data show CDR1 as DFQATT and CDR2 as SNEGSKA (reference sequence). This CDR3 spans 12 amino acids. CDR3 protein: CSPEQGARGYTF. The CDR3 DNA follows: TGCAGCCCCGAACAGGGGGCGAGAGGCTACACCTTC.